A single sample gave rise to the 17 T cell receptor beta chains below, sequenced in a study of read filtering for tumor transcriptome and immune sequencing. The library was built from roughly 400 ng RNA with molecular barcoded adaptors for alpha/delta and beta/gamma chains. TCRdb itself ran the reads through MiXCR, one entry per CDR3 protein. The sample yields more than 45,000 distinct CDR3 sequences, 9% to 15% seen once. What was sequenced was a population of CD138-negative cells sorted from bone marrow. These receptor sequences come from a donor at least 40 years old with multiple myeloma.

Many counts were recorded for this clonotype. The chain couples TRBV7-6 to TRBJ2-5; 8 bases match TRBD1. The germline gives CDR1 SGHVS, CDR2 FNYEAQ. The CDR3 extends over 15 amino acids. After removal of 6 bases from V and 3 bases from J, the junction contained 9 bases not matched to a gene. This CDR3 is CASSLIGQGEETQYF. DNA of the CDR3: TGTGCCAGCAGTCTGATAGGACAGGGCGAAGAGACCCAGTACTTC.

This clonotype was seen at least ten times. The chain combines TRBV12-3 or TRBV12-4 with TRBJ2-3; weak D call: TRBD2 (5 bases). CDR3 length: 14 residues. Deletions cut 7 bases from V and 2 bases from J, with 13 bases between. This CDR3 is CASTVAGNTDTQYF. CDR3 sequence (DNA): TGTGCCAGCACTGTCGCGGGTAACACAGATACGCAGTATTTT.

This clonotype was observed many times. J is TRBJ2-2 and V is TRBV24-1, with a possible D match to TRBD1 (5 bases). The V end was cut by 7 bases, the J end by 7 bases, with 9 bases between. This CDR3 is 12 amino acids long. The germline gives CDR1 KGHDR, CDR2 SFDVKD. CDR3 residues: CATSREIGELFF. The CDR3 DNA follows: TGTGCCACCAGCAGGGAAATCGGGGAGCTGTTTTTT.

Points on this clonotype: A read error may be the cause here, since a much bigger clone is one base away. The V call is TRBV5-1, the J call TRBJ1-5; 8 nucleotides align to TRBD1. The J call may be faulty, since TRBJ2-3 better matches the DNA end. In germline, CDR1 is SGHRS, CDR2 YFSETQ. This CDR3 has 15 residues. The CDR3 nucleotides are TGCGCCAGCAGCCAAACAGGGGGAATTAATCAGCCCCAGTATTTT. Translating it yields CASSQTGGINQPQYF.

V gene TRBV11-2 combines with J gene TRBJ2-7; unclear D gene. The CDR3 has 12 residues. The V gene's germline CDR1 is SGHAT and CDR2 FQNNGV. V was pared by 1 base and J by 6 bases, with 7 bases between. The CDR3 is CASSLVLCEQYF. CDR3 coding DNA: TGTGCCAGCAGCTTAGTGCTTTGCGAGCAGTACTTC. The full variable domain, completed using reference TRBV11-2 and TRBJ2-7, is EAGVAQSPRYKIIEKRQSVAFWCNPISGHATLYWYQQILGQGPKLLIQFQNNGVVDDSQLPKDRFSAERLKGVDSTLKIQPAKLEDSAVYLCASSLVLCEQYFGPGTRLTVT.

Regarding this clonotype: Possible read error: a much larger clone is one base away. The genes are TRBV7-9 and TRBJ2-7; D remains unclear. The CDR3 covers 15 residues. V lost 6 bases and J 4 bases, leaving 19 bases between the germline ends. Per germline, CDR1 SEHNR and CDR2 FQNEAQ (reference sequence). The CDR3 spells CASSALVGIGYEQYF. The CDR3 DNA is TGTGCCAGCAGTGCTCTCGTGGGGATCGGATACGAGCAGTACTTC.

The sample holds many counts of this clonotype. V is TRBV5-1 and J is TRBJ2-2; tentatively, D is TRBD1 or TRBD2 (6 bases each). V lost 3 bases and J lost 3, with 9 bases in between. The CDR3 has 14 amino acids. Looked up from germline, CDR1 is SGHRS and CDR2 is YFSETQ. The CDR3: CASSWGADTGELFF. The CDR3 bases are TGCGCCAGCAGCTGGGGGGCCGACACCGGGGAGCTGTTTTTT.

Comments on this clonotype: No conserved phenylalanine or tryptophan is present at the end of the CDR3, so a read error is the likely explanation. V is TRBV7-3 and J is TRBJ2-5; no definite D call. This CDR3 has 14 residues. V dropped 5 bases and J dropped 5 bases, with 15 bases sitting between them. In germline, CDR1 is SGHTA, CDR2 FQGTGA. The CDR3 DNA reads TGTGCCAGCAGCCCGTCAGGCGCCCCCGAGACCCAGTACCTC. Encoded protein: CASSPSGAPETQYL.

This clonotype has at least ten counts. This sequence joins TRBV4-1 and TRBJ1-6; no reliable D call. This CDR3 has 15 amino acids. Germline lookup yields CDR1 MGHRA and CDR2 YSYEKL. V was shortened by 1 base and J by 9 bases, with 13 bases between the two germline ends. The CDR3 DNA follows: TGCGCCAGCAGCCAAGCCGGGGTTAGCATTTCACCCCTCCACTTT. Its protein is CASSQAGVSISPLHF.

In its sample, this clonotype was seen many times. The chain uses TRBV20-1 and TRBJ1-2; D unresolved. Trimming took off 3 bases at V and 7 bases at J, with 9 bases between the two ends. The germline V gene encodes CDR1 DFQATT and CDR2 SNEGSKA (reference sequence). The CDR3 length is 11 residues. In DNA form, the CDR3 reads TGCAGTGCTAGCAGTGGGATTGGCTACACCTTC. The encoded protein is CSASSGIGYTF.

The sample holds many counts of this clonotype. V usage is TRBV2 and J usage is TRBJ1-5, with a weak D call TRBD1 (5 bases). Germline values: CDR1 SNHLY, CDR2 FYNNEI. V dropped 4 bases and J dropped 1 base, with 11 bases sitting between them. This CDR3 is 15 amino acids long. CDR3 protein: CASSGQISSNQPQHF. DNA of the CDR3: TGTGCCAGCAGTGGACAGATTTCCAGCAATCAGCCCCAGCATTTT. Full variable domain (missing parts from reference TRBV2 and TRBJ1-5): EPEVTQTPSHQVTQMGQEVILRCVPISNHLYFYWYRQILGQKVEFLVSFYNNEISEKSEIFDDQFSVERPDGSNFTLKIRSTKLEDSAMYFCASSGQISSNQPQHFGDGTRLSIL.

This clonotype was seen repeatedly, ten times or more. The V call is TRBV4-1, the J call TRBJ1-1, with 7 positions matching TRBD1. The junction had 12 bases not matched to a gene; V was cut back by 3 bases and J by 2 bases. The CDR3 totals 17 residues. Germline-derived CDR1 and CDR2 are MGHRA and YSYEKL. The DNA of the CDR3 is TGCGCCAGCAGCCAGCAAAAAGGGGGACAGCGCAACACTGAAGCTTTCTTT. Translation gives CASSQQKGGQRNTEAFF.

This clonotype was counted many times. The chain is built from TRBV29-1 and TRBJ2-6; D remains unclear. The germline CDR1 and CDR2 sequences are SQVTM and ANQGSEA. This CDR3 is 13 amino acids long. V was trimmed by 7 bases and J by 0 bases, leaving 7 bases between them. The CDR3 bases are TGCAGCGCCGAGATCTCTGGGGCCAACGTCCTGACTTTC. It is translated as CSAEISGANVLTF.

In this sample, this clonotype turned up many times. V gene TRBV7-2 combines with J gene TRBJ2-5; tentatively, D is TRBD1 (5 bases). Per germline, CDR1 SGHTA and CDR2 FQGNSA. Trimming removed 5 bases from V and 5 bases from J, with 9 bases in between. The CDR3 length is 12 residues. CDR3 loop: CASSANRETQYF. The DNA of the CDR3 is TGTGCCAGCAGCGCCAACAGGGAGACCCAGTACTTC.

This clonotype came up many times. The rearrangement links TRBV30 to TRBJ2-5; D ambiguous. V lost 1 base, J lost 5 bases, and 8 bases lay in between. The CDR3 covers 12 residues. Germline V CDR1 and CDR2: GTSNPN, SVGIG (reference sequence). The CDR3 bases are TGTGCCTGGAGTGGCAGTGGTGAGACCCAGTACTTC. This gives the protein CAWSGSGETQYF.

This clonotype was picked up many times. The CDR3: CATKGQGNTEAFF. Here the CDR3 DNA reads TGTGCCACCAAGGGACAGGGGAACACTGAAGCTTTCTTT. The rearrangement uses TRBV24-1 and TRBJ1-1, with 9 bases identical to TRBD1. V shed 8 bases and J 1 base; nucleotides not matched to a gene: 1. From germline, CDR1 is KGHDR and CDR2 SFDVKD. This CDR3 is built from 13 residues.

This clonotype was seen many times. The rearrangement joins TRBV7-3 to TRBJ2-5, with D hard to call. The CDR3 contains 13 residues. V shed 1 base and J shed 5 bases, with 8 bases lying between them. Germline V gene sequence: CDR1 SGHTA, CDR2 FQGTGA. CDR3 nucleotide sequence: TGTGCCAGCAGCTTAATCAGGATGGAGACCCAGTACTTC. Its protein product is CASSLIRMETQYF.